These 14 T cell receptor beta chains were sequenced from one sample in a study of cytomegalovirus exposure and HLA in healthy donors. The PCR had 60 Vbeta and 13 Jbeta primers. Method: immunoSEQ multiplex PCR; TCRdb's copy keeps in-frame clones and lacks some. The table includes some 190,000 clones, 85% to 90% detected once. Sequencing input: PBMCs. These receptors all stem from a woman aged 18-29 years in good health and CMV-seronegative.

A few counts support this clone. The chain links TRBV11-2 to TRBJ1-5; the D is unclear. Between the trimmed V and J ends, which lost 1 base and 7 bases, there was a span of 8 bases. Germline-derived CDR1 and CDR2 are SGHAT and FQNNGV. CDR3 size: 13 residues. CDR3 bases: TGTGCCAGCAGCTTAGTTCCCCAACAGCCCCAGCATTTT. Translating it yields CASSLVPQQPQHF. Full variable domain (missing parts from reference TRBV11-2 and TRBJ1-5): EAGVAQSPRYKIIEKRQSVAFWCNPISGHATLYWYQQILGQGPKLLIQFQNNGVVDDSQLPKDRFSAERLKGVDSTLKIQPAKLEDSAVYLCASSLVPQQPQHFGDGTRLSIL.

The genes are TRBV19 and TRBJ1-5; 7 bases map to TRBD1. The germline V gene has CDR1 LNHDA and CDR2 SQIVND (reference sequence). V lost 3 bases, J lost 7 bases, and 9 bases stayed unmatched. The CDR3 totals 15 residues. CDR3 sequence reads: CASSIGGETGQPQHF. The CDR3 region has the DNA TGTGCCAGTAGTATCGGGGGGGAGACAGGGCAGCCCCAGCATTTT.

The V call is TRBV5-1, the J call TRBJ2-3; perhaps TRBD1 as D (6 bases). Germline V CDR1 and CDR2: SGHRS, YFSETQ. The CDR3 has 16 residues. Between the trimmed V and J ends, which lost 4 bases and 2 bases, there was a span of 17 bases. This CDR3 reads CASSNGQSTFTDTQYF. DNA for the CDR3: TGCGCCAGCAGCAACGGACAGAGCACTTTCACAGATACGCAGTATTTT.

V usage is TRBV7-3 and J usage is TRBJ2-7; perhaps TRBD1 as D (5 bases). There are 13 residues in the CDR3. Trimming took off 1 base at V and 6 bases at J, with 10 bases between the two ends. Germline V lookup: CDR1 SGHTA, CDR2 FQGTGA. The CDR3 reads CASSLIGVGEQYF. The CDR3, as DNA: TGTGCCAGCAGCTTAATAGGGGTGGGCGAGCAGTACTTC. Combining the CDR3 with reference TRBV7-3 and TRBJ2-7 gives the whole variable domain GAGVSQTPSNKVTEKGKYVELRCDPISGHTALYWYRQSLGQGPEFLIYFQGTGAADDSGLPNDRFFAVRPEGSVSTLKIQRTERGDSAVYLCASSLIGVGEQYFGPGTRLTVT.

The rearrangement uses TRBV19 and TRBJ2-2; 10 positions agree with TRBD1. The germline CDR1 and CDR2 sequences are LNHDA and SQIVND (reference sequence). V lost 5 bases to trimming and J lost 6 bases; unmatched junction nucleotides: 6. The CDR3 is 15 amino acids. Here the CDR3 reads CASSPDRGLAGELFF. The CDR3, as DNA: TGTGCCAGTAGTCCGGACAGGGGGTTAGCCGGGGAGCTGTTTTTT. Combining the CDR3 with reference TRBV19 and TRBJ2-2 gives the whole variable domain DGGITQSPKYLFRKEGQNVTLSCEQNLNHDAMYWYRQDPGQGLRLIYYSQIVNDFQKGDIAEGYSVSREKKESFPLTVTSAQKNPTAFYLCASSPDRGLAGELFFGEGSRLTVL.

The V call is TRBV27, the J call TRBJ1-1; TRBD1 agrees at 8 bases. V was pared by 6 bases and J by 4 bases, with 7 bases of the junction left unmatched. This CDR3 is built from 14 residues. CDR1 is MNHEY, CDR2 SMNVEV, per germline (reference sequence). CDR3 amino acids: CASSLTGGGTEAFF. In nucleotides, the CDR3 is TGTGCCAGCAGCCTCACAGGGGGAGGCACTGAAGCTTTCTTT.

The CDR3 sequence is CASSTRQFSEQYF. The CDR3 DNA follows: TGTGCCAGTAGCACCCGACAGTTTTCCGAGCAGTACTTC. This chain connects TRBV19 to TRBJ2-7; TRBD1 is a possible D gene (5 bases). Germline-derived CDR1 and CDR2 are LNHDA and SQIVND (reference sequence). Trimming took off 6 bases at V and 6 bases at J, with 15 bases between the two ends. The CDR3 totals 13 residues.

For the CDR3, the DNA is TGTGCCAGCAGCTTAGTAGCGGGGGAGAATGAGCAGTTCTTC. Its translation is CASSLVAGENEQFF. The V gene is TRBV7-9, the J gene TRBJ2-1, with 9 bases fitting TRBD2. The V gene end was trimmed by 1 base and the J gene end by 7 bases; junction bases not matched to a gene: 2. The CDR3 runs 14 residues. Germline CDR1 SEHNR, CDR2 FQNEAQ (reference sequence).

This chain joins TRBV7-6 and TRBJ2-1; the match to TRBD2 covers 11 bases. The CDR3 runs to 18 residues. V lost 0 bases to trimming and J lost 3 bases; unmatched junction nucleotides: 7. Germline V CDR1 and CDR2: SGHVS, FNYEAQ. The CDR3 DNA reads TGTGCCAGCAGCTTAGCGGGTAGCGGGGGGGTGGTCTACAATGAGCAGTTCTTC. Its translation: CASSLAGSGGVVYNEQFF.

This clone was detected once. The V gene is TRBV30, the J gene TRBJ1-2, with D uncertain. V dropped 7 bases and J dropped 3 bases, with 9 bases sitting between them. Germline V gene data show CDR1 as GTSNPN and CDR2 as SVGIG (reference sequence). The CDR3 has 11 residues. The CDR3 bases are TGTGCCTCCGAGGCGTACTATGGCTACACCTTC. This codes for CASEAYYGYTF.

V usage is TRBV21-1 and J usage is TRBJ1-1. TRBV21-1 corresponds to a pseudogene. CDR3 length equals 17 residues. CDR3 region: CASSKVERTGMNTEAFF. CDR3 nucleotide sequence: TGTGCCAGCAGCAAAGTAGAGCGGACGGGCATGAACACTGAAGCTTTCTTT.

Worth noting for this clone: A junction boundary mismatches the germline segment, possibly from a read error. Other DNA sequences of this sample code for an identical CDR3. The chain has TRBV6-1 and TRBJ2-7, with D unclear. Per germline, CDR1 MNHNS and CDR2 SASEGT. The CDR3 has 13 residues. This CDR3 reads CASSEFTAVPPYF. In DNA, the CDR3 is TGCGCCAGCAGTGAATTCACGGCGGTCCCCCCGTACTTC.

In DNA, the CDR3 is TGTGCCAGCAGCTTAGCCCTCGGGGGACTACCTAACAATGAGCAGTTCTTC. Amino acids: CASSLALGGLPNNEQFF. The chain employs TRBV11-3 and TRBJ2-1, with 7 nucleotides matching TRBD2. The junction had 11 bases not matched to a gene; V was cut back by 1 base and J by 5 bases. CDR3 length equals 17 residues. CDR1 SGHNT and CDR2 YENEEA come from the germline V gene. Full variable domain (remainder filled in from reference TRBV11-3 and TRBJ2-1): EAGVVQSPRYKIIEKKQPVAFWCNPISGHNTLYWYLQNLGQGPELLIRYENEEAVDDSQLPKDRFSAERLKGVDSTLKIQPAELGDSAVYLCASSLALGGLPNNEQFFGPGTRLTVL.

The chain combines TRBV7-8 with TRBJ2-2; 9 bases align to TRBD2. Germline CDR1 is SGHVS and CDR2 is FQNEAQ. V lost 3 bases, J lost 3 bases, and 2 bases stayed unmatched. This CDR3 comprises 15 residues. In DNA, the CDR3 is TGTGCCAGCAGCTTCAGCGGGGGGTACACCGGGGAGCTGTTTTTT. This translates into CASSFSGGYTGELFF. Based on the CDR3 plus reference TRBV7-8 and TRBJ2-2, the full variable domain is GAGVSQSPRYKVAKRGQDVALRCDPISGHVSLFWYQQALGQGPEFLTYFQNEAQLDKSGLPSDRFFAERPEGSVSTLKIQRTQQEDSAVYLCASSFSGGYTGELFFGEGSRLTVL.